Shown below are 11 T cell receptor beta chains from a single sample sequenced in a study of cytomegalovirus exposure and HLA in healthy donors. PCR employed 60 Vbeta and 13 Jbeta primers. The data were produced by immunoSEQ multiplex PCR, yet TCRdb's version contains in-frame clones alone and is incomplete. The table lists some 200,000 clones, approximately 80% of them singletons. Sample: PBMCs. The origin of the receptors is a woman between 50 and 59 years old in good health and CMV-seropositive.

This rearrangement joins TRBV5-5 to TRBJ1-2; D ambiguous. V was trimmed by 0 bases and J by 5 bases, leaving 8 bases between them. Germline V gene data show CDR1 as SGHKS and CDR2 as YYEKEE (reference sequence). CDR3 length: 13 residues. The CDR3 DNA reads as TGTGCCAGCAGCTTGGGGAGGGCTTATGGCTACACCTTC. It codes for CASSLGRAYGYTF.

The rearrangement joins TRBV11-1 to TRBJ1-1; perhaps TRBD1 as D (5 bases). V dropped 2 bases and J dropped 0 bases, with 13 bases sitting between them. Germline V CDR1 and CDR2: SGHAT, FQDESV (reference sequence). This CDR3 spans 16 amino acids. As DNA, the CDR3 is TGTGCCAGCAGCTTATGGTCGGGGGGTATGAACACTGAAGCTTTCTTT. Translated, it gives CASSLWSGGMNTEAFF. The whole variable domain, filled in from reference TRBV11-1 and TRBJ1-1, reads EAEVAQSPRYKITEKSQAVAFWCDPISGHATLYWYRQILGQGPELLVQFQDESVVDDSQLPKDRFSAERLKGVDSTLKIQPAELGDSAMYLCASSLWSGGMNTEAFFGQGTRLTVV.

V gene TRBV6-5 combines with J gene TRBJ1-2, with D possibly being TRBD1 (5 bases). This CDR3 spans 11 amino acids. V shed 10 bases and J shed 5 bases, with 11 bases lying between them. Germline lookup yields CDR1 MNHEY and CDR2 SVGAGI. CDR3 DNA sequence: TGTGCCACGGTGGGGGGATATGGCTACACCTTC. It specifies CATVGGYGYTF.

This clone was counted between two and nine times. V gene TRBV7-9 combines with J gene TRBJ2-1; no clear D gene. Germline assignment: CDR1 SEHNR and CDR2 FQNEAQ (reference sequence). The CDR3 is made up of 13 amino acids. With 0 bases removed from V and 6 bases from J, the gap between germline ends came to 6 bases. CDR3 sequence: CASSLALPNEQFF. The DNA of the CDR3 is TGTGCCAGCAGCTTAGCTCTTCCCAATGAGCAGTTCTTC. Filled out from reference TRBV7-9 and TRBJ2-1, the complete variable domain reads DTGVSQNPRHKITKRGQNVTFRCDPISEHNRLYWYRQTLGQGPEFLTYFQNEAQLEKSRLLSDRFSAERPKGSFSTLEIQRTEQGDSAMYLCASSLALPNEQFFGPGTRLTVL.

The chain carries TRBV5-4 and TRBJ1-2, with D unresolved. Germline CDR1 and CDR2: SGHNT and YYREEE (reference sequence). V was clipped by 1 base and J by 8 bases, with 9 bases between them. This CDR3 contains 12 residues. The CDR3 sequence is CASSLSGAGYTF. CDR3 DNA: TGTGCCAGCAGCTTGTCGGGAGCGGGCTACACCTTC.

The chain couples TRBV10-3 to TRBJ2-1; TRBD1 might be the D (5 bases). Germline lookup yields CDR1 ENHRY and CDR2 SYGVKD. The CDR3 loop spans 12 amino acids. The V end was cut by 8 bases, the J end by 1 base, with 6 bases between. CDR3 in amino acids: CAIQGSYNEQFF. CDR3 coding DNA: TGTGCCATCCAGGGATCCTACAATGAGCAGTTCTTC.

Concerning this clone itself: Other DNA sequences in this sample translate to the same CDR3. The chain combines TRBV7-8 with TRBJ1-5; no reliable D call. The V gene lost 1 base and the J gene lost 1 base, with 8 bases spanning the gap. Germline CDR1 and CDR2: SGHVS and FQNEAQ. The length of the CDR3 is 15 residues. The CDR3 coding sequence is TGTGCCAGCAGCTTAGAGGGAGTGAGCAATCAGCCCCAGCATTTT. It yields the protein CASSLEGVSNQPQHF.

The chain links TRBV28 to TRBJ2-2, with D perhaps matching TRBD1 (5 bases). The CDR3 spans 14 residues. Germline CDR1 MDHEN, CDR2 SYDVKM. Trimming removed 5 bases from V and 1 base from J, with 8 bases in between. The chain's CDR3 is CASSQQGNTGELFF. Here the CDR3 DNA reads TGTGCCAGCAGTCAGCAGGGGAACACCGGGGAGCTGTTTTTT.

This rearrangement joins TRBV9 to TRBJ1-2; no reliable D call. Between the trimmed V and J ends, which lost 4 bases and 4 bases, there was a span of 14 bases. There are 14 residues in the CDR3. CDR1 SGDLS and CDR2 YYNGEE come from the germline V gene. The DNA of the CDR3 is TGTGCCAGCAGCCCATCCCCGGGTAGCTATGGCTACACCTTC. Its protein is CASSPSPGSYGYTF. The full variable domain, rest sourced from reference TRBV9 and TRBJ1-2, is DSGVTQTPKHLITATGQRVTLRCSPRSGDLSVYWYQQSLDQGLQFLIQYYNGEERAKGNILERFSAQQFPDLHSELNLSSLELGDSALYFCASSPSPGSYGYTFGSGTRLTVV.

The chain uses TRBV11-2 and TRBJ1-1, with 8 bases lining up with TRBD1. Trimming at V came to 7 bases and at J to 5 bases, leaving 9 bases not matched to a gene. Germline V gene sequence: CDR1 SGHAT, CDR2 FQNNGV. The CDR3 length is 14 residues. The CDR3 reads CASTPGQGRTEAFF. The CDR3 bases are TGTGCCAGCACCCCTGGACAGGGAAGGACTGAAGCTTTCTTT.

This chain connects TRBV4-1 to TRBJ2-5, with D possibly TRBD2 on 5 matching bases. The end of the DNA is better explained by TRBJ2-7, so the J call may be wrong. The CDR3 length is 15 residues. CDR1 and CDR2 from the germline V gene are MGHRA and YSYEKL. The CDR3 bases are TGCGCCAGCAGCCTTGATGCGGGTCTTGTTTACGAGCAGTACTTC. Its translation: CASSLDAGLVYEQYF.